This TCR beta chain was sequenced for a study of blood T cell repertoires in COVID-19. In the study overall: There were acute and convalescent COVID-19 samples, and they came from the United States, Italy and Spain. T cells, B-cell-depleted T cells, or PBMCs provided the cDNA or gDNA that served as material.

Germline loops: CDR1 LNHDA, CDR2 SQIVND (reference sequence). Trimming removed 4 bases from V and 0 bases from J, with 31 bases in between. The CDR3 consists of 22 residues. Original data processing: Counts of nucleated cells, estimated from reference gene primer amplification, were obtained. TCRdb's table, derived via immunoSEQ multiplex PCR, lists solely in-frame clones and lacks some. The V and J calls and clone size come from that table; D and trimming were worked out from the DNA. The data show 60,000 to 80,000 clones, 85% to 90% seen once. The specimen sequenced was peripheral blood. The sequence came from a man in his sixties with acute or convalescent COVID-19. This chain joins TRBV19 and TRBJ1-5; D ambiguous. CDR3 in DNA: TGTGCCAGTAGTAGACCCGACCTAATCTCCGGGATCTCCTCTTATAGCAATCAGCCCCAGCATTTT. This sequence encodes CASSRPDLISGISSYSNQPQHF.